This is a list of T cell receptor beta chains from one sample in a study of blood T cell repertoires in COVID-19. Here immunoSEQ multiplex PCR was the method, and the copy in TCRdb shows in-frame clones only, minus some. The data show tens of thousands of clones, just over 85% seen once. The sequenced sample was peripheral blood. These receptor sequences come from a middle-aged man with active or convalescent COVID-19. The CDR3 runs from the conserved cysteine through the conserved F or W. The order of the fields is CDR3 protein, CDR3 DNA, clone size, J gene, V gene, D gene. A D gene is named only where the DNA matches it firmly. Clone size is not always given. Where it is, it says once, few, many or a class for expanded clones.

cdr3_aa: CASGRGGSEAFF
cdr3_nt: TGTGCCAGCGGCCGGGGAGGGTCGGAAGCTTTCTTT
clone_size: -
j_call: TRBJ1-1
v_call: TRBV9
d_call: -

cdr3_aa: CASSQSPDPTWGRIGNTIYF
cdr3_nt: TGTGCCAGCAGCCAATCACCAGACCCGACTTGGGGGCGCATAGGAAACACCATATATTTT
clone_size: -
j_call: TRBJ1-3
v_call: TRBV4-2
d_call: -

cdr3_aa: CATSDFLAGGRNEQFF
cdr3_nt: TGTGCCACCAGTGATTTTCTAGCGGGGGGGCGGAATGAGCAGTTCTTC
clone_size: -
j_call: TRBJ2-1
v_call: TRBV24-1
d_call: TRBD2

cdr3_aa: CASSNAKFGTGESAYEQYF
cdr3_nt: TGTGCCAGCAGCAACGCCAAATTCGGGACAGGGGAAAGCGCCTACGAGCAGTACTTC
clone_size: -
j_call: TRBJ2-7
v_call: TRBV21-1
d_call: -

cdr3_aa: CASSPPKDRGREQYF
cdr3_nt: TGTGCCAGCAGTCCCCCGAAGGACAGGGGGCGCGAGCAGTACTTC
clone_size: -
j_call: TRBJ2-7
v_call: TRBV28
d_call: TRBD1

cdr3_aa: CATGTGPTDTQYF
cdr3_nt: TGTGCCACCGGGACAGGGCCCACAGATACGCAGTATTTT
clone_size: once
j_call: TRBJ2-3
v_call: TRBV28
d_call: TRBD1

cdr3_aa: CASSQEVRAGDSPLHF
cdr3_nt: TGCGCCAGCAGCCAAGAGGTGAGGGCAGGGGACTCACCCCTCCACTTT
clone_size: -
j_call: TRBJ1-6
v_call: TRBV4-3
d_call: -

cdr3_aa: CATSGRGSNQPQHF
cdr3_nt: TGTGCCACCAGTGGAAGGGGGAGCAATCAGCCCCAGCATTTT
clone_size: once
j_call: TRBJ1-5
v_call: TRBV24-1
d_call: -

cdr3_aa: CASSLDAGPYEQYF
cdr3_nt: TGCGCCAGCAGCTTGGACGCAGGGCCCTACGAGCAGTACTTC
clone_size: -
j_call: TRBJ2-7
v_call: TRBV5-1
d_call: -

cdr3_aa: CASSRPMRGNSYNEQFF
cdr3_nt: TGTGCCAGCAGTCGACCTATGCGGGGTAACTCCTACAATGAGCAGTTCTTC
clone_size: -
j_call: TRBJ2-1
v_call: TRBV6-6
d_call: -

cdr3_aa: CAISESGSGGRGAGELFF
cdr3_nt: TGTGCCATCAGTGAGTCCGGTAGCGGGGGCAGAGGGGCCGGGGAGCTGTTTTTT
clone_size: -
j_call: TRBJ2-2
v_call: TRBV10-3
d_call: TRBD2

cdr3_aa: CASRGGRPSYEQYF
cdr3_nt: TGTGCCAGCAGGGGGGGACGACCTAGTTACGAGCAGTACTTC
clone_size: -
j_call: TRBJ2-7
v_call: TRBV6-5
d_call: -

cdr3_aa: CASSLPWTGSNGYTF
cdr3_nt: TGTGCCAGCAGCTTGCCCTGGACAGGGAGCAATGGCTACACCTTC
clone_size: -
j_call: TRBJ1-2
v_call: TRBV5-8
d_call: TRBD1

cdr3_aa: CASSKGPEGVHEQYF
cdr3_nt: TGTGCCAGCAGCAAAGGGCCAGAGGGGGTCCACGAGCAGTACTTC
clone_size: -
j_call: TRBJ2-7
v_call: TRBV21-1
d_call: -

cdr3_aa: CASSLFGDTRLEQYF
cdr3_nt: TGTGCCAGCAGTTTATTTGGGGACACACGTCTCGAGCAGTACTTC
clone_size: -
j_call: TRBJ2-7
v_call: TRBV28
d_call: -

cdr3_aa: CASSQDQGYHNEQFF
cdr3_nt: TGTGCCAGCAGCCAAGATCAGGGCTATCACAATGAGCAGTTCTTC
clone_size: once
j_call: TRBJ2-1
v_call: TRBV3-1/TRBV3-2
d_call: -

cdr3_aa: CASSVEGGPYEQYF
cdr3_nt: TGTGCCAGCAGCGTGGAGGGGGGGCCCTACGAGCAGTACTTC
clone_size: -
j_call: TRBJ2-7
v_call: TRBV9
d_call: -

cdr3_aa: CASRGQGNTDTQYF
cdr3_nt: TGTGCCAGCCGCGGACAGGGCAATACAGATACGCAGTATTTT
clone_size: few
j_call: TRBJ2-3
v_call: TRBV2
d_call: TRBD1

cdr3_aa: CASSPGLDREQFF
cdr3_nt: TGTGCCAGCTCACCGGGACTAGATCGGGAGCAGTTCTTC
clone_size: -
j_call: TRBJ2-1
v_call: TRBV6-5
d_call: TRBD2

cdr3_aa: CASKLEDRVNWAQHF
cdr3_nt: TGTGCCAGCAAACTTGAGGACAGGGTTAATTGGGCCCAGCATTTT
clone_size: -
j_call: TRBJ1-5
v_call: TRBV6-4
d_call: TRBD1

cdr3_aa: CASSLSGTGDGYTF
cdr3_nt: TGCGCCAGCAGCTTATCCGGGACAGGAGATGGCTACACCTTC
clone_size: -
j_call: TRBJ1-2
v_call: TRBV5-1
d_call: TRBD1

cdr3_aa: CAWKQGMNTEAFF
cdr3_nt: TGTGCCTGGAAACAGGGGATGAACACTGAAGCTTTCTTT
clone_size: -
j_call: TRBJ1-1
v_call: TRBV30
d_call: TRBD1

cdr3_aa: CASSEAARDNTDTQYF
cdr3_nt: TGTGCCAGCAGTGAAGCGGCCCGGGACAACACAGATACGCAGTATTTT
clone_size: -
j_call: TRBJ2-3
v_call: TRBV2
d_call: -

cdr3_aa: CASRRDTDGYTF
cdr3_nt: TGTGCCAGCAGGAGGGATACGGATGGCTACACCTTC
clone_size: -
j_call: TRBJ1-2
v_call: TRBV28
d_call: -

cdr3_aa: CATKRSSYNSPLHF
cdr3_nt: TGTGCCACCAAGAGGAGCTCCTATAATTCACCCCTCCACTTT
clone_size: -
j_call: TRBJ1-6
v_call: TRBV28
d_call: -